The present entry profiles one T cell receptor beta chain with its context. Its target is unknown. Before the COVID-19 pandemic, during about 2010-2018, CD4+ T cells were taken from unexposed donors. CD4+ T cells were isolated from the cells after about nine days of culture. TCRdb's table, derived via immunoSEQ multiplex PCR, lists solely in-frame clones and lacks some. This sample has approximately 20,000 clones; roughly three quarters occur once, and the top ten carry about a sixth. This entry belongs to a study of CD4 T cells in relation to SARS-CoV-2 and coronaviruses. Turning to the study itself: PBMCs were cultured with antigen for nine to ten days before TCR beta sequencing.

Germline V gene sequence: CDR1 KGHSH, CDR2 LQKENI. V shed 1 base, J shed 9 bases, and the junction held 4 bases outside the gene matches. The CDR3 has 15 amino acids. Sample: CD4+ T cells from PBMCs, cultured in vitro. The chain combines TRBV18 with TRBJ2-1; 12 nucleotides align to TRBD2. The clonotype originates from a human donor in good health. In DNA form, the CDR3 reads TGTGCCAGCTCACCACGACTAGCGGGAGTCGTTGAGCAGTTCTTC. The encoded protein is CASSPRLAGVVEQFF.